The rows below give T cell receptor beta chains drawn from one sample of a study of identical twins. TCRdb reanalysed the 5' RACE reads using MiXCR and keeps one entry per CDR3 protein. The data contain 700,000 or so distinct CDR3 sequences, over 20% of them singletons. The same sample was also used in a study of T cells expressing NK-cell markers.

The specimen sequenced was PBMCs. The receptors come from a woman aged 18-29 years in good health. Both conserved end residues are part of each CDR3.

TRBJ2-7	TRBV20-1	CSAPGEGGYEQYF
TRBJ2-7	TRBV5-5	CASSWEWGREYEQYF
TRBJ2-3	TRBV9	CASSVATSRDTQYF
TRBJ2-3	TRBV9	CASSVGGRAGTDTQYF
TRBJ2-1	TRBV27	CASRTNRGNEQFF
TRBJ2-3	TRBV20-1	CSARGGGLTDTQYF
TRBJ2-7	TRBV12-3/TRBV12-4	CASSLVGGQVYEQYF
TRBJ2-5	TRBV5-1	CASSLPSFRETQYF
TRBJ2-3	TRBV29-1	CSVGQGARGDTQYF
TRBJ2-1	TRBV5-1	CASTGTIYYNEQFF
TRBJ1-1	TRBV5-1	CASSLVLAGTEASF
TRBJ2-3	TRBV20-1	CSARDRLTSTDTQYF
TRBJ2-7	TRBV19	CASSIEGERFYEQYF
TRBJ2-1	TRBV2	CASSDGRKMYNEQFF
TRBJ2-7	TRBV5-5	CASSLTGTRSYEQYF
TRBJ2-4	TRBV9	CASSGGGYLAKNIQYF
TRBJ2-7	TRBV5-1	CASSLVRVGIAPYEQYF
TRBJ2-7	TRBV20-1	CSARDSSSGGLEYF
TRBJ2-2	TRBV29-1	CSVGVGGVNTGELFF
TRBJ2-1	TRBV6-1	CASSEASNEQFF
TRBJ1-5	TRBV6-6	CATSGPNQPQHF
TRBJ2-1	TRBV5-5	CASSAGGLAGNEQFF
TRBJ2-2	TRBV5-6	CASSSVQVPGELFF
TRBJ2-2	TRBV4-3	CASSPKAGELFF
TRBJ1-1	TRBV9	CASSAGTVEAFF
TRBJ2-3	TRBV7-2	CASSLGRTSGDTQYF
TRBJ2-3	TRBV5-1	CASSLVALLDTQYF
TRBJ2-2	TRBV29-1	CSVEDNTGELFF
TRBJ2-6	TRBV5-1	CASTSGGSGANVLTF
TRBJ1-1	TRBV20-1	CSAREGARVNTEAFF
TRBJ1-5	TRBV7-2	CASSLVAGRQPQHF
TRBJ1-1	TRBV29-1	CSVSYGTEAFF
TRBJ2-1	TRBV19	CASSIVPGLAAEQFF